The 18 T cell receptor beta chains below come from one sample, sequenced in a study of graft-versus-host responses after intestinal transplantation. Time point meaning: postoperative day 105 after intestinal transplantation (dayNNNN = postoperative day). Assay used: immunoSEQ multiplex PCR; TCRdb lists only in-frame clones, some missing. Of 12,000 or so clones listed, more than 85% are singletons. The source was PBMCs, collected 105 days after intestinal transplantation. Every receptor here comes from a human patient who received an intestinal transplant, so some T cells may come from the graft donor.

The chain combines TRBV11-2 with TRBJ2-1; 8 positions agree with TRBD2. The CDR3 is made up of 15 amino acids. With 1 base clipped from V and 12 bases from J, the junction kept 11 bases outside the gene matches. The germline V gene encodes CDR1 SGHAT and CDR2 FQNNGV. The CDR3 here is CASSLGGGAGEGQFF. The DNA for the CDR3 is TGTGCCAGCAGCTTAGGTGGTGGAGCGGGAGAGGGGCAGTTCTTC.

The chain uses TRBV11-2 and TRBJ2-1; possibly TRBD1 for D (5 bases). The V end lost 0 bases, the J end lost 4 bases, and 10 bases lay between the germline ends. The CDR3 has 15 amino acids. Germline CDR1 SGHAT, CDR2 FQNNGV. The CDR3 DNA is TGTGCCAGCAGCTTAGAAGGGGTGATGTACAATGAGCAGTTCTTC. Translation: CASSLEGVMYNEQFF. The full variable domain, its missing parts supplied by reference TRBV11-2 and TRBJ2-1, is EAGVAQSPRYKIIEKRQSVAFWCNPISGHATLYWYQQILGQGPKLLIQFQNNGVVDDSQLPKDRFSAERLKGVDSTLKIQPAKLEDSAVYLCASSLEGVMYNEQFFGPGTRLTVL.

The J gene is TRBJ1-2, the V gene TRBV9; possibly TRBD1 for D (6 bases). The CDR3 has 11 amino acids. CDR1 SGDLS and CDR2 YYNGEE come from the germline V gene. Trimming took 5 bases from V and 13 from J, leaving 15 bases between them. The CDR3 is CASRDLDRFTF. The CDR3 DNA is TGTGCCAGCAGAGACCTGGACAGATTCACCTTC. The full variable domain, in which reference TRBV9 and TRBJ1-2 provide the parts outside the CDR3, is DSGVTQTPKHLITATGQRVTLRCSPRSGDLSVYWYQQSLDQGLQFLIQYYNGEERAKGNILERFSAQQFPDLHSELNLSSLELGDSALYFCASRDLDRFTFGSGTRLTVV.

V usage is TRBV19 and J usage is TRBJ1-6; TRBD1 might be the D (6 bases). The CDR3 is made up of 15 amino acids. The V gene's germline CDR1 is LNHDA and CDR2 SQIVND (reference sequence). The V and J ends lost 4 bases and 4 bases respectively, with 11 bases between them. CDR3 sequence reads: CASSTRTGYNSPLHF. The CDR3 DNA follows: TGTGCCAGTAGTACCCGCACAGGGTATAATTCACCCCTCCACTTT.

This clone occurred once. The chain combines TRBV14 with TRBJ1-1; no reliable D call. The V gene's germline CDR1 is SGHDN and CDR2 FVKESK. The CDR3 covers 13 residues. The V end was cut by 1 base, the J end by 1 base, with 4 bases between. Written as DNA, the CDR3 is TGTGCCAGCAGCCAAGGTTCGAACACTGAAGCTTTCTTT. This encodes CASSQGSNTEAFF.

This chain's CDR3 is CASSLVFRGDPYNEQFF. The CDR3 DNA reads TGTGCCAGCAGCTTGGTTTTTCGGGGGGACCCCTACAATGAGCAGTTCTTC. The V gene is TRBV5-5, the J gene TRBJ2-1; 7 bases map to TRBD2. This CDR3 has 17 residues. J lost 2 bases, V lost 0 bases, and 8 bases had no gene match. In germline, CDR1 is SGHKS, CDR2 YYEKEE (reference sequence).

CDR3 nucleotides: TGCGCCAGCAGTGAGGCACAGGGGCGCACTGAAGCTTTCTTT. This encodes CASSEAQGRTEAFF. The chain carries TRBV10-2 and TRBJ1-1, with TRBD1 matching over 7 bases. Germline V CDR1 and CDR2: WSHSY, SAAADI. The junction had 4 bases not matched to a gene; V was cut back by 2 bases and J by 4 bases. The CDR3 covers 14 residues.

This chain joins TRBV4-1 and TRBJ2-3; TRBD2 matches at 13 bases. The CDR3 extends over 16 amino acids. Germline loops: CDR1 MGHRA, CDR2 YSYEKL. J lost 4 bases, V lost 0 bases, and 1 base had no gene match. The CDR3 sequence: CASSQELAGGADTQYF. The CDR3 coding sequence is TGCGCCAGCAGCCAAGAACTAGCGGGGGGGGCAGATACGCAGTATTTT.

The V call is TRBV13, the J call TRBJ2-7; no reliable D call. There are 13 residues in the CDR3. Looked up from germline, CDR1 is PRHDT and CDR2 is FYEKMQ (reference sequence). The V end lost 6 bases, the J end lost 1 base, and 10 bases lay between the germline ends. The CDR3 nucleotides read TGTGCCAGCAGAAGTGGTAGATCCTACGAGCAGTACTTC. Encoded protein: CASRSGRSYEQYF.

This chain connects TRBV7-3 to TRBJ1-5, with 8 positions matching TRBD1. J lost 1 base, V lost 5 bases, and 10 bases had no gene match. Germline CDR1 is SGHTA and CDR2 is FQGTGA. The CDR3 is 17 amino acids. The CDR3: CASSPGQGRDSNQPQHF. As DNA, the CDR3 is TGTGCCAGCAGCCCTGGACAGGGAAGGGACAGCAATCAGCCCCAGCATTTT.

The V call is TRBV6-5, the J call TRBJ2-7; 7 bases match TRBD1. Trimming took 2 bases from V and 1 from J; bases not matched to a gene: 5. The CDR3 length is 15 residues. CDR1 MNHEY and CDR2 SVGAGI come from the germline V gene. CDR3: CASSYGTVHSYEQYF. CDR3 bases: TGTGCCAGCAGTTACGGGACAGTCCATTCCTACGAGCAGTACTTC.

The V call is TRBV9, the J call TRBJ2-1; D not resolved. The CDR3 covers 11 residues. The V gene lost 3 bases and the J gene lost 6 bases, with 4 bases spanning the gap. Germline lookup yields CDR1 SGDLS and CDR2 YYNGEE. The DNA of the CDR3 is TGTGCCAGCAGCGAAACCAATGAGCAGTTCTTC. As protein: CASSETNEQFF.

Here the CDR3 reads CARGDRESTEAFF. The CDR3 DNA reads as TGTGCCAGAGGGGACAGGGAGAGCACTGAAGCTTTCTTT. This chain uses TRBV2 with TRBJ1-1; TRBD1 matches at 9 bases. The CDR3 sequence is 13 residues long. Looked up from germline, CDR1 is SNHLY and CDR2 is FYNNEI. The junction had 6 bases not matched to a gene; V was cut back by 9 bases and J by 4 bases.

This chain joins TRBV21-1 and TRBJ2-3; TRBD2, as called in the table, went unchecked against the DNA. TRBV21-1 is labeled a pseudogene. The CDR3 length is 18 residues. CDR3: CASSKRGTGVRVTDTQYF. CDR3 bases: TGTGCCAGCAGCAAAAGGGGTACGGGAGTGCGGGTCACAGATACGCAGTATTTT.

The CDR3 reads CASSFPGTGSPLHF. CDR3 DNA: TGTGCCAGCAGTTTTCCCGGGACAGGTTCACCCCTCCACTTT. The chain couples TRBV27 to TRBJ1-6, with 8 bases fitting TRBD1. Germline lookup yields CDR1 MNHEY and CDR2 SMNVEV (reference sequence). The CDR3 extends over 14 amino acids. V lost 3 bases, J lost 9 bases, and 4 bases stayed unmatched.

The CDR3 reads CASSNHYEQYF. The DNA of the CDR3 is TGTGCCAGCAGTAATCACTACGAGCAGTACTTC. The J gene is TRBJ2-7, the V gene TRBV2; D ambiguous. This CDR3 is built from 11 residues. V lost 5 bases, J lost 3 bases, and 5 bases lay in between. Germline-derived CDR1 and CDR2 are SNHLY and FYNNEI.

The chain recombines TRBV30 with TRBJ1-3, with TRBD1 as a possible D gene (6 bases). The CDR3 is 13 residues long. The germline gives CDR1 GTSNPN, CDR2 SVGIG (reference sequence). Trimming took 1 base from V and 3 from J, leaving 7 bases between them. In DNA, the CDR3 is TGTGCCTGGAGTGCGACAGGTGGAAACACCATATATTTT. Translating gives CAWSATGGNTIYF.

The rearrangement joins TRBV5-1 to TRBJ1-1; D is undetermined. Germline CDR1 SGHRS, CDR2 YFSETQ. The CDR3 extends over 16 amino acids. V shed 1 base and J shed 1 base, with 14 bases lying between them. CDR3 DNA sequence: TGCGCCAGCAGCTTGACGGGTGGAGCAGCGAACACTGAAGCTTTCTTT. Translating it yields CASSLTGGAANTEAFF.